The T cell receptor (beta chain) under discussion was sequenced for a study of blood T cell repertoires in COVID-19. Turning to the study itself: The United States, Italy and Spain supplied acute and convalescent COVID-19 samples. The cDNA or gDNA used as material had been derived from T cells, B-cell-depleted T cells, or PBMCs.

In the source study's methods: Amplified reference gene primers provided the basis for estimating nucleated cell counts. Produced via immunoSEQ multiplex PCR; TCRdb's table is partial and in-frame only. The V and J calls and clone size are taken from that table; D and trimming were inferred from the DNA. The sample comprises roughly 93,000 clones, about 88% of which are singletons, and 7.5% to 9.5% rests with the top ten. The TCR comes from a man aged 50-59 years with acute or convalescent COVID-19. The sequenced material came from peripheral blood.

The CDR3 loop is CAWTRENNYGYTF. CDR3 in DNA: TGTGCCTGGACAAGGGAGAATAACTATGGCTACACCTTC. V usage is TRBV30 and J usage is TRBJ1-2; D unresolved. Germline values: CDR1 GTSNPN, CDR2 SVGIG (reference sequence). The CDR3 runs to 13 residues. Trimming removed 4 bases at V and 1 base at J, with 10 bases between.